This TCR beta chain was identified during a study of regulatory T cells in long-lasting Graves disease. Overall study findings and caveats: Peripheral blood was the sole material, not thyroid tissue.

As to time point: newly diagnosed GD, antithyroid drugs for less than 3 months. The authors made the TCR library using RNA they extracted from PBMCs. Combining iRepertoire HTBI primers with Arm-PCR of CDR3 regions, the authors built TCR beta libraries. TCRdb itself ran the multiplex PCR reads through MiXCR, one entry per CDR3 protein. Of hundreds of thousands of distinct CDR3 sequences in the sample, about a sixth were seen once. Trimming removed 5 bases from V and 6 bases from J, with 9 bases in between. This CDR3 region has 12 residues. Germline V gene data show CDR1 as SGHTA and CDR2 as FQGTGA. This clonotype was seen repeatedly, ten times or more. Its matching antigen is unknown.

The chain joins TRBV7-3 to TRBJ2-3; D ambiguous. This material consisted of peripheral blood mononuclear cells (PBMCs), taken at new diagnosis, from a patient treated with antithyroid drugs. The TCR originated in a female donor with Graves disease. This CDR3 is CASSQIGDTQYF. DNA for the CDR3: TGTGCCAGCAGCCAAATAGGCGATACGCAGTATTTT.